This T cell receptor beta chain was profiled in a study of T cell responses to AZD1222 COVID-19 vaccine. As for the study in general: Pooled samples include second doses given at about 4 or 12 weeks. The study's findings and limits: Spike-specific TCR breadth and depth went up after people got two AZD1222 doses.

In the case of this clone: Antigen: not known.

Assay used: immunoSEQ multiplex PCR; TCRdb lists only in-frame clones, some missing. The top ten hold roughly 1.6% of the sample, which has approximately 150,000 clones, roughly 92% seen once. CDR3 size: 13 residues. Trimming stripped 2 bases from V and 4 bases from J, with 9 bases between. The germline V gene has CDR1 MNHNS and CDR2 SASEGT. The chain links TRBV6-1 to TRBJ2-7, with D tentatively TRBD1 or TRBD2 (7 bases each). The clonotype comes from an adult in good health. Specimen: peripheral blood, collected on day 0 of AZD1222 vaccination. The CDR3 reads CASSEQGGYEQYF. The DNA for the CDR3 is TGTGCCAGCAGTGAACAGGGGGGGTACGAGCAGTACTTC.